Listed here is a single T cell receptor beta chain. What this receptor recognizes is not known. The input lacks base qualities; no much larger clone sits a single base away. This record comes from a study of long-term antiretroviral therapy in people with HIV (dated by TCRdb to the early 2020s). Regarding the research as a whole: The earliest samples were collected approximately a decade before the 2015 WHO recommendation for immediate ART, a period when ART was typically delayed until CD4 counts fell. A total of fewer than 200 cryopreserved PBMC samples were contributed to the cohort by 30 adults with confirmed HIV infection, with samples collected serially over a mean of approximately six years (range 1-12). About a third of the roughly 30 participants with HIV were female. Whether ART initiation and durable HIV suppression were associated with changes in peripheral blood TRB repertoire composition and diversity was tested in a retrospective serial study. No cross-contamination during QIAcube processing was seen in test extractions of a monoclonal T-cell line run alongside about 33 polyclonal samples. On the study overall, not on this receptor specifically: Inferences about post-ART repertoire changes are limited because no data were available on ART adherence, viral resistance or therapy changes. Because PBMC availability was limited, only the TCR beta chain was sequenced, with no alpha chain pairing. Compared with controls, HIV repertoires had narrower CDR3 length ranges, and the network structure pointed to an antigen-experienced repertoire that shifted only slightly toward naive after ART. ART initiation was associated with a significant increase in TRB diversity, but diversity stayed significantly below transplant donor controls even after long-term ART. The samples span the years 2004 to 2017, and the ART regimens used at that time may not be as effective as current regimens. Expanded TRB clones identified before ART initiation dominated the repertoire at all time points, although this dominance fluctuated and declined in many PLHIV after ART. Because pre-ART samples had limited cell numbers, unsorted PBMC were profiled rather than sorted CD4+ and CD8+ T cells.

The CDR3 runs 12 residues from the cysteine to the phenylalanine. Only the CDR3 region is kept as DNA, spanning 36 bases read in frame from base 1. V lost 7 bases and J lost 9 bases; the stretch between them is 12 bases long. Taken from the germline V gene, the CDR1 and CDR2 loops are MDHEN and SYDVKM. The immunoSEQ hsTCRB v3.0 assay was used at survey level resolution to sequence the TRB variable region. The target sequencing depth for TRB was about 40,000-55,000 T-cell genomes per sample. An Illumina MiSeq with a v3 150-cycle kit was used to sequence the pooled TRB libraries. As for the original processing: Repertoire analysis was performed in R inside a reproducible Nextflow workflow that covered QC, data transformation and analysis. LymphoSeq2, an R package for exploring AIRR-Seq data, was used to implement custom analyses. A handful of samples that produced fewer than 5000 total TRB sequences were removed, so 150 to 200 HIV repertoires were analyzed. Of the 188 retained HIV repertoires, almost 60 were collected before and around 130 after ART initiation. Each repertoire was downsampled to 5000 TRB nucleotide sequences, and summary statistics were averaged across 100 downsampling iterations. TRB sequences were retained for analysis only if CDR3 regions of at least seven amino acids were present. Two measures captured diversity: a Shannon entropy-derived clonality score and the Gini coefficient. In the repertoire networks, any two of the top 5000 CDR3 amino acid sequences were connected whenever the two sequences differed by an edit distance of one. Antigen specificity groups and MHC restriction were predicted for TRB CDR3 amino acid sequences with GLIPH2. CDR3 amino acid sequences were matched against VDJdb and McPAS-TCR to flag known CMV, EBV, HIV or tissue antigen associations. Pre-ART, post-ART and control groups were compared with Wilcoxon signed-rank tests and Holm-Bonferroni correction. TCRdb re-hosts the immuneACCESS table, in-frame sequences only. Its copies lack some clones; in the studies checked, an unresolved V gene accounts for under half of them, and the cause for the rest is not known. V, J and clone size were drawn from that table, and D and trimming were deduced from the DNA. This sample comprises over 35,000 clones, 80% of them detected only once. Approximately 5.5% of the sample belongs to the ten largest clones.

Participants were included only if at least one PBMC sample before ART initiation and at least two post-ART samples were available. Every participant with HIV received treatment in the United States of America. Before DNA extraction, cryopreserved samples containing about 0.9-11 million PBMC were thawed and washed. At the time of the earliest PBMC sample, participants with HIV were aged between roughly 23 and 60 years. Per participant, PBMC samples came from 1-4 timepoints prior to ART initiation and 2-8 timepoints following ART initiation, for a median of 7 samples. Serial HIV viral load, CD4+ T-cell count, ART history and demographic data were obtained for every participant. Genomic DNA was extracted from unsorted PBMC with a Qiagen kit on a QIAcube, with processing performed in batches of 12 samples.

This receptor was taken from a man aged 25 to 40 with HIV. Sequences were derived from unsorted PBMCs, sampled 3.4 years after starting antiretroviral therapy. The sequence links TRBV28 to TRBJ1-4; the D segment could be TRBD1, given 5 matching bases. The CDR3 has the sequence CASNTGSQKLFF. At the DNA level, the sequence is TGTGCCAGCAACACAGGTTCCCAAAAACTGTTTTTT.